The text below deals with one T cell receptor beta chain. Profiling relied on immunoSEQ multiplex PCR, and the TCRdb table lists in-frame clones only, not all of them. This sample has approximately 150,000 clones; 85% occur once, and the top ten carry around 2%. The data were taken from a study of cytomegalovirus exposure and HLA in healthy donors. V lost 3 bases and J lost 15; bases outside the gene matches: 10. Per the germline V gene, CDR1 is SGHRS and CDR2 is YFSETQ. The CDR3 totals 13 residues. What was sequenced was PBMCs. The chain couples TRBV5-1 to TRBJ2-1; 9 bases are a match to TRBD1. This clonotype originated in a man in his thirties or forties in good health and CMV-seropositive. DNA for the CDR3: TGCGCCAGCAGCTCGGAGACGGGGACAGGGTTGTTCTTC. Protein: CASSSETGTGLFF.